A selection of T cell receptor beta chains follows, all from one sample in a study of shared clonotypes between healthy human individuals. Sequenced by immunoSEQ multiplex PCR; TCRdb stores in-frame clones only, minus some. The sample records about 2.4 million clones, roughly 93% being singletons. What was sequenced was naive CD4+ T cells from PBMCs. These receptors were taken from a man between 18 and 35 years old in good health. Some clones in this sample may be carry-over from other donors' samples. CDR3s include the opening cysteine and the closing phenylalanine or tryptophan. D genes are given only for firm matches. Size values are once, few and many counts, or a class for expanded clones, and some rows have none.

J | V | D | size | CDR3 | DNA
TRBJ2-7 | TRBV2 | - | once | CASKADWMLEQYF | TGTGCCAGCAAGGCAGATTGGATGCTCGAGCAGTACTTC
TRBJ1-5 | TRBV6-1 | - | - | CASSDQQPHSNQPQHF | TGTGCCAGCAGTGATCAACAGCCTCATAGCAATCAGCCCCAGCATTTT
TRBJ1-4 | TRBV5-5 | - | once | CASSQDSWLEKLFF | TGTGCCAGCAGCCAGGACAGTTGGTTGGAAAAACTGTTTTTT
TRBJ2-5 | TRBV18 | TRBD2 | - | CASSPQSGRGETQYF | TGTGCCAGCTCACCACAGAGCGGGAGGGGAGAGACCCAGTACTTC
TRBJ1-5 | TRBV25-1 | TRBD1 | once | CASALGGQGNQPQHF | TGTGCCAGCGCCCTCGGGGGACAGGGTAATCAGCCCCAGCATTTT
TRBJ2-1 | TRBV28 | - | - | CASSSWTLPTSSYNEQFF | TGTGCCAGCAGTTCTTGGACGCTCCCTACGAGCTCCTACAATGAGCAGTTCTTC
TRBJ2-2 | TRBV15 | TRBD1 | - | CATSRVDRGRGGELFF | TGTGCCACCAGCAGAGTAGACAGGGGGCGAGGCGGGGAGCTGTTTTTT
TRBJ2-7 | TRBV6-1 | - | - | CASSERADYEQYF | TGTGCCAGCAGTGAAAGGGCAGACTACGAGCAGTACTTC
TRBJ1-6 | TRBV7-9 | TRBD1 | - | CASSSTGWYSPLHF | TGTGCCAGCAGCTCGACAGGGTGGTATTCACCCCTCCACTTT
TRBJ1-5 | TRBV28 | - | once | CASSLLRTSNQPQHF | TGTGCCAGCAGCCTTCTTAGGACCAGCAATCAGCCCCAGCATTTT
TRBJ2-3 | TRBV30 | - | - | CAWSVSPDTQYF | TGTGCCTGGAGTGTATCCCCAGATACGCAGTATTTT
TRBJ2-7 | TRBV6-6 | - | - | CASSYSRAGGVYEQYF | TGTGCCAGCAGTTACTCTAGAGCTGGAGGCGTCTACGAGCAGTACTTC
TRBJ2-1 | TRBV6-6 | TRBD2 | - | CASSGGSYNEQFF | TGTGCCAGCAGCGGGGGGTCCTACAATGAGCAGTTCTTC
TRBJ2-7 | TRBV7-8 | TRBD1 | - | CASSADRNYEQYF | TGTGCCAGCAGCGCGGACAGGAACTACGAGCAGTACTTC
TRBJ1-1 | TRBV15 | - | - | CATSGRGGTEAFF | TGTGCCACCAGCGGCAGGGGTGGCACTGAAGCTTTCTTT
TRBJ1-1 | TRBV6-1 | - | few | CASIPQVAANTEAFF | TGTGCCAGCATACCGCAGGTGGCCGCTAACACTGAAGCTTTCTTT
TRBJ2-1 | TRBV5-4 | TRBD2 | - | CASSKTSGPQDEQFF | TGTGCCAGCAGTAAAACTAGCGGACCCCAGGATGAGCAGTTCTTC
TRBJ1-2 | TRBV5-6 | TRBD1 | - | CASSRDRSLGNYGYTF | TGTGCCAGCAGCCGGGACAGGTCCCTAGGAAACTATGGCTACACCTTC
TRBJ2-2 | TRBV10-2 | TRBD2 | - | CASSESGLADTGELFF | TGCGCCAGCAGTGAGTCGGGCCTAGCGGACACCGGGGAGCTGTTTTTT
TRBJ1-3 | TRBV6-6 | - | once | CASSYSQTGSGNTIYF | TGTGCCAGCAGTTACTCGCAAACAGGGTCGGGAAACACCATATATTTT
TRBJ1-1 | TRBV5-1 | TRBD1 | - | CASSSPTGAVVSSSEAFF | TGCGCCAGCAGCTCGCCGACAGGGGCTGTTGTAAGCTCCTCTGAAGCTTTCTTT
TRBJ2-5 | TRBV28 | - | - | CASSLTPSRETQYF | TGTGCCAGCAGTCTCACCCCGTCCCGGGAGACCCAGTACTTC
TRBJ2-2 | TRBV2 | - | - | CASSVAKSTGELFF | TGTGCCAGCAGTGTGGCCAAGAGCACCGGGGAGCTGTTTTTT
TRBJ1-1 | TRBV6-5 | - | - | CASSYPVTEAFF | TGTGCCAGCAGTTATCCCGTAACTGAAGCTTTCTTT
TRBJ2-5 | TRBV7-3 | - | - | CASSLRWAAQYF | TGTGCCAGCAGCTTAAGATGGGCGGCCCAGTACTTC
TRBJ2-5 | TRBV6-5 | - | - | CASSYHFGTAKETQYF | TGTGCCAGCAGTTACCACTTCGGGACCGCGAAAGAGACCCAGTACTTC
TRBJ2-3 | TRBV6-1 | - | - | CASFRTDTDTQYF | TGTGCCAGCTTCCGGACAGACACAGATACGCAGTATTTT
TRBJ2-7 | TRBV18 | TRBD1 | - | CASSPGTGSYEQYF | TGTGCCAGCTCACCAGGGACAGGTTCCTACGAGCAGTACTTC
TRBJ2-1 | TRBV2 | - | - | CAAKGPSIYNEQFF | TGTGCCGCCAAGGGACCGAGTATTTACAATGAGCAGTTCTTC
TRBJ1-4 | TRBV9 | - | - | CASSERGVSNEKLFF | TGTGCCAGCAGCGAGCGGGGGGTTTCTAATGAAAAACTGTTTTTT
TRBJ2-1 | TRBV21-1 | - | - | CASSLRTSGSSEQFF | TGTGCCAGCAGTCTCAGGACTAGCGGGAGCAGTGAGCAGTTCTTC
TRBJ1-3 | TRBV5-1 | TRBD1 | - | CASSRTGSGNTIYF | TGCGCCAGCAGTCGGACAGGGAGTGGAAACACCATATATTTT
TRBJ1-5 | TRBV28 | TRBD1 | - | CASSPTGGLGQPQHF | TGTGCCAGCAGTCCTACAGGGGGTCTAGGGCAGCCCCAGCATTTT
TRBJ2-5 | TRBV5-1 | - | - | CASSLVPGLGDETQYF | TGCGCCAGCAGCTTGGTCCCAGGGTTGGGGGACGAGACCCAGTACTTC
TRBJ1-2 | TRBV28 | TRBD1 | once | CAGQGGVNYGYTF | TGTGCCGGGCAGGGGGGGGTTAACTATGGCTACACCTTC
TRBJ1-2 | TRBV28 | TRBD1 | - | CASSSYRGGYTF | TGTGCCAGCAGTTCCTACAGGGGCGGCTACACCTTC
TRBJ1-2 | TRBV18 | TRBD1 | - | CASSPQTGNANYGYTF | TGTGCCAGCTCACCCCAGACAGGGAACGCTAACTATGGCTACACCTTC
TRBJ2-1 | TRBV5-4 | - | - | CASSLGALTGSNEQFF | TGTGCCAGCAGCTTGGGTGCCCTTACGGGGTCCAATGAGCAGTTCTTC
TRBJ2-7 | TRBV5-1 | - | - | CASSLKSRTPPYEQYF | TGCGCCAGCAGCTTGAAATCAAGGACTCCCCCCTACGAGCAGTACTTC
TRBJ2-1 | TRBV4-1 | TRBD2 | - | CASSLTSTSGTYNEQFF | TGCGCCAGCAGCCTCACATCGACTAGCGGGACCTACAATGAGCAGTTCTTC
TRBJ2-5 | TRBV25-1 | - | - | CASSFLQQYF | TGTGCCAGCAGCTTCCTGCAGCAGTACTTC
TRBJ2-1 | TRBV9 | - | once | CASSVAPRVEQFF | TGTGCCAGCAGCGTAGCTCCCCGGGTTGAGCAGTTCTTC
TRBJ2-2 | TRBV7-6 | - | - | CGGVQGKSTNTGELFF | TGTGGAGGGGTACAGGGCAAATCAACGAACACCGGGGAGCTGTTTTTT
TRBJ2-5 | TRBV28 | - | - | CASSLGGQQETQYF | TGTGCCAGCAGTTTGGGTGGACAGCAAGAGACCCAGTACTTC
TRBJ1-5 | TRBV29-1 | - | - | CSVARGPNQPQHF | TGCAGCGTCGCCAGGGGCCCCAATCAGCCCCAGCATTTT
TRBJ1-2 | TRBV7-3 | - | - | CASSLVPGPSSYGYTF | TGTGCCAGCAGCTTAGTTCCAGGGCCCTCTTCCTATGGCTACACCTTC